This T cell receptor (beta chain) comes out of a study of T cells in Graves' hyperthyroidism and ophthalmopathy. Notes on the study in general: A median roughly six months before onset, the model predicted ophthalmopathy. A model built on 13 V-J features separated ophthalmopathy from stable hyperthyroidism.

On this clonotype: As yet, its antigen is unknown.

The investigators amplified TCR beta CDR3 regions from RNA transcripts. When the TCR CDR3 underwent first-round RT-PCR, the HTBI primer set was used. Via MiXCR, TCRdb re-called the multiplex PCR reads, giving one row per CDR3 protein. The repertoire has nearly 600,000 distinct CDR3 sequences, more than 13% of them found once; the top ten carry 7.1%. The V gene's germline CDR1 is MNHEY and CDR2 SMNVEV (reference sequence). The CDR3 spans 19 residues. J was trimmed by 5 bases and V by 11 bases; bases with no gene match: 23. Exclusion criteria comprised uncontrolled infection, other autoimmune disease, pregnancy or lactation. Fresh peripheral blood, 8 to 10 ml of it, supplied the PBMCs.

This chain uses TRBV27 with TRBJ2-2; 10 bases line up with TRBD2. Material: blood. This clonotype originated in a young woman with Graves' ophthalmopathy. The CDR3 DNA follows: TGTGCCGGCACGAGGGGGGCTTTCATAGCGGGAGGAGGAACCGGGGAGCTGTTTTTT. Protein sequence: CAGTRGAFIAGGGTGELFF.